These 5 T cell receptor beta chains share one sample of origin, sequenced in a study of human T cells and chemical hapten exposure (dated by TCRdb to the early 2020s). The intended sense of this specimen's time point label: patch test 3, about 24 weeks after DPC sensitization. The sample's treatment or condition label, decoded: therapeutic diphenylcyclopropenone sensitization with weekly scalp DPC. Libraries were made using RACE. Instrument used: NextSeq 500. Through fastp at Q25 and MiXCR, TCRdb rebuilt clones from the public reads, retaining in-frame beta chains. Duplicate CDR3 protein sequences are folded into a single record with the most common DNA and genes. The sample table contains tens of thousands of distinct CDR3 sequences; only one count was recorded for around 12% of them. In total, the top ten clones hold 2% to 3% of the sample. The source was whole blood, collected in connection with sensitization to the hapten diphenylcyclopropenone (DPC). Source of these receptors: a man aged 30-40 years with alopecia areata. Some clones in this sample may be carry-over from other donors' samples.

This clonotype was seen at least ten times. CDR3 region: CASSADSQLMNTEAFF. CDR3 nucleotides: TGTGCCAGCAGCGCGGACAGCCAACTCATGAACACTGAAGCTTTCTTT. The chain uses TRBV7-2 and TRBJ1-1; possible D gene TRBD1, 6 bases. Germline assignment: CDR1 SGHTA and CDR2 FQGNSA. The CDR3 spans 16 residues. Trimming took off 5 bases at V and 0 bases at J, with 16 bases between the two ends.

The sample holds many counts of this clonotype. The genes are TRBV20-1 and TRBJ2-7; D is unclear. CDR1 and CDR2 from the germline V gene are DFQATT and SNEGSKA (reference sequence). CDR3 length equals 11 residues. Trimming stripped 6 bases from V and 4 bases from J, with 10 bases between. CDR3 sequence: CSAYNTYEQYF. In nucleotides, the CDR3 is TGCAGTGCGTATAATACTTACGAGCAGTACTTC.

This clonotype was seen repeatedly, ten times or more. At one of its ends the junction is not consistent with the germline gene, which may arise from a read error. This chain connects TRBV7-2 to TRBJ2-3; 8 bases match TRBD1. This CDR3 region has 14 residues. From germline, CDR1 is SGHTA and CDR2 FQGNSA. The CDR3 reads CASSLPRGQELSRF. The CDR3 DNA sequence: TGTGCCAGCAGCTTACCCAGGGGGCAGGAATTATCTAGGTTT. Full variable domain (remainder filled in from reference TRBV7-2 and TRBJ2-3): GAGVSQSPSNKVTEKGKDVELRCDPISGHTALYWYRQSLGQGLEFLIYFQGNSAPDKSGLPSDRFSAERTGGSVSTLTIQRTQQEDSAVYLCASSLPRGQELSRFGPGTRLTVL.

This clonotype was recorded many times. This chain uses TRBV6-1 with TRBJ2-7; weak D call: TRBD1 (5 bases). From germline, CDR1 is MNHNS and CDR2 SASEGT. V lost 5 bases to trimming and J lost 3 bases, with 14 bases between them. This CDR3 contains 14 residues. The CDR3 DNA is TGTGCCAGCAGTACTCTAGACAGAAACTACGAGCAGTACTTC. Protein product: CASSTLDRNYEQYF.

This clonotype was counted ten times or more. This rearrangement joins TRBV30 to TRBJ2-7, with 9 positions matching TRBD2. J gave up 2 bases and V 4 bases, and 6 bases lay outside the gene matches. CDR1 is GTSNPN and CDR2 is SVGIG in the germline V gene (reference sequence). The CDR3 runs to 14 residues. CDR3 loop: CAWNYGLATYEQYF. CDR3 bases: TGTGCCTGGAACTATGGACTAGCGACCTACGAGCAGTACTTC. The entire variable domain, with the rest obtained from reference TRBV30 and TRBJ2-7, is as follows: SQTIHQWPATLVQPVGSPLSLECTVEGTSNPNLYWYRQAAGRGLQLLFYSVGIGQISSEVPQNLSASRPQDRQFILSSKKLLLSDSGFYLCAWNYGLATYEQYFGPGTRLTVT.